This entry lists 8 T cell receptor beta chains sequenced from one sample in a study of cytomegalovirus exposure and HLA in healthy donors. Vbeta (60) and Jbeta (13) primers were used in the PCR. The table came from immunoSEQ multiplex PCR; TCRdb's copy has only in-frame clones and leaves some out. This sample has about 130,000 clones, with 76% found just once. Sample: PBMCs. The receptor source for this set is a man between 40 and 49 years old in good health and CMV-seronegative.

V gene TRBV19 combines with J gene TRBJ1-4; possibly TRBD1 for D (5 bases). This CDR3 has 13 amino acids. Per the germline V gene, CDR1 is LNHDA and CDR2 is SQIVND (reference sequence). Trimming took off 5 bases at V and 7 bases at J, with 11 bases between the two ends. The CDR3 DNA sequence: TGTGCCAGTAGTCCCGCGGGGGTTGAAAAACTGTTTTTT. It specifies CASSPAGVEKLFF.

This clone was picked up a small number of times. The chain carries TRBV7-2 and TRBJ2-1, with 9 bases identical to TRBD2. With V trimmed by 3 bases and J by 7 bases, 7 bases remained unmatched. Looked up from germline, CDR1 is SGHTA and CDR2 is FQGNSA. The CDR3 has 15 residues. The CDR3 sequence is CASSFKAGGGNEQFF. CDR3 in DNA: TGTGCCAGCAGCTTCAAAGCGGGGGGTGGGAATGAGCAGTTCTTC. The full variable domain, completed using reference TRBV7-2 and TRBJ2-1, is GAGVSQSPSNKVTEKGKDVELRCDPISGHTALYWYRQSLGQGLEFLIYFQGNSAPDKSGLPSDRFSAERTGGSVSTLTIQRTQQEDSAVYLCASSFKAGGGNEQFFGPGTRLTVL.

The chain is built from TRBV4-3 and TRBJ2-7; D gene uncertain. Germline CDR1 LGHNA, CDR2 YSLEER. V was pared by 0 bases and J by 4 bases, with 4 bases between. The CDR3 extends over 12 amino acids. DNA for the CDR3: TGCGCCAGCAGCCAAGAGAGTTACGAGCAGTACTTC. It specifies CASSQESYEQYF.

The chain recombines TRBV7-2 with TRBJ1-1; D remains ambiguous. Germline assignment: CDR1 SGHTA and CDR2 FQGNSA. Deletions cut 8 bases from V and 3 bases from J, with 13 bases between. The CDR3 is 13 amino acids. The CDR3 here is CASRLTGDTEAFF. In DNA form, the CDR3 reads TGTGCCAGCCGACTAACTGGGGACACTGAAGCTTTCTTT.

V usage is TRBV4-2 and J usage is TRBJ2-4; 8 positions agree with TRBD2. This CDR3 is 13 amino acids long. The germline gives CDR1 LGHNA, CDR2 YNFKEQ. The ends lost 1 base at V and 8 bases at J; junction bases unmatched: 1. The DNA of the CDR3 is TGTGCCAGCAGCCAAGGGACTAGCCACATTCAGTACTTC. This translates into CASSQGTSHIQYF.

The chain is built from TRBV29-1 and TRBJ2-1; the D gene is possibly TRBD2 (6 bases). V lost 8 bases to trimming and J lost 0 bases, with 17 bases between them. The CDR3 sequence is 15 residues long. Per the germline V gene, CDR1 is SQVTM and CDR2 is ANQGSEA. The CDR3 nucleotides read TGCAGCCCGGACCCGACTAGACGCTCCTACAATGAGCAGTTCTTC. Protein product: CSPDPTRRSYNEQFF.

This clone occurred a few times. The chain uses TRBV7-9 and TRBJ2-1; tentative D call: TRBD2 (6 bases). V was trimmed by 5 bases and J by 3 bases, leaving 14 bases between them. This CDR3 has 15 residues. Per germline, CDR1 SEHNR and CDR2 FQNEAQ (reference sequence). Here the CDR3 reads CASSPGLLHYNEQFF. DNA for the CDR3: TGTGCCAGCAGCCCGGGACTGCTTCACTACAATGAGCAGTTCTTC.

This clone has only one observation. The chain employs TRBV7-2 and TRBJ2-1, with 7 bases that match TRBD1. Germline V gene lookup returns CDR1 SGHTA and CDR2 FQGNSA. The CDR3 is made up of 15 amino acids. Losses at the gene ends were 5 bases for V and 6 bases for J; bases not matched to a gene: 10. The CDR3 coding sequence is TGTGCCAGCAGCCCCGGGACAGCGAGCTCCAATGAGCAGTTCTTC. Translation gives CASSPGTASSNEQFF.